The 7 T cell receptor beta chains listed next were all sequenced from one sample in a study of T cells in Graves' hyperthyroidism and ophthalmopathy. TCR beta CDR3 regions were amplified from RNA transcripts. HTBI primers were used for first-round RT-PCR of the TCR CDR3. From the multiplex PCR reads, TCRdb called clonotypes with MiXCR, one entry per CDR3 protein. The profile shows about 400,000 distinct CDR3 sequences, 15% to 17% of them singletons. Sequenced input: blood. These receptors were obtained from a young woman with Graves' hyperthyroidism.

This clonotype was seen more than once but under ten times. The genes are TRBV3-1 and TRBJ1-6, with D possibly TRBD1 on 6 matching bases. With 4 bases removed from V and 8 bases from J, the gap between germline ends came to 15 bases. Germline CDR1 LGHDT, CDR2 YNNKEL (reference sequence). The CDR3 totals 15 residues. In DNA, the CDR3 is TGTGCCAGCAGCCCTCGGACAGCATCTTATTCACCCCTCCACTTT. Its translation is CASSPRTASYSPLHF.

This clonotype occurred a few times. The rearrangement joins TRBV7-9 to TRBJ1-2, with D perhaps TRBD1 (5 bases). CDR3 length: 15 residues. Trimming took 3 bases from V and 2 from J, leaving 13 bases between them. The V gene's germline CDR1 is SEHNR and CDR2 FQNEAQ (reference sequence). CDR3 nucleotide sequence: TGTGCCAGCAGCTTTCTCAGGACACCCAACTATGGCTACACCTTC. Residues: CASSFLRTPNYGYTF. The whole variable domain, remainder taken from reference TRBV7-9 and TRBJ1-2, is DTGVSQNPRHKITKRGQNVTFRCDPISEHNRLYWYRQTLGQGPEFLTYFQNEAQLEKSRLLSDRFSAERPKGSFSTLEIQRTEQGDSAMYLCASSFLRTPNYGYTFGSGTRLTVV.

This clonotype was detected ten times or more. The rearrangement uses TRBV28 and TRBJ2-7; 7 bases are shared with TRBD2. J lost 6 bases, V lost 5 bases, and 13 bases had no gene match. The germline V gene encodes CDR1 MDHEN and CDR2 SYDVKM. This CDR3 spans 15 amino acids. CDR3 residues: CASSPPTGGATEQYF. Here the CDR3 DNA reads TGTGCCAGCAGTCCTCCTACGGGAGGAGCAACCGAGCAGTACTTC.

This clonotype showed up many times. The chain joins TRBV5-1 to TRBJ1-2; the D gene is possibly TRBD1 (5 bases). V dropped 4 bases and J dropped 8 bases, with 12 bases sitting between them. The CDR3 totals 12 residues. Per germline, CDR1 SGHRS and CDR2 YFSETQ. In nucleotides, the CDR3 is TGCGCCAGCAGCCGGGCCGGGGGAGGCTACACCTTC. Residues: CASSRAGGGYTF.

In its sample, this clonotype was seen once. A read error may explain this, as a much larger clone is one base away. The V and J genes are TRBV11-3 and TRBJ1-1; no clear D. Germline values: CDR1 SGHNT, CDR2 YENEEA. Trimming removed 3 bases from V and 7 bases from J, with 12 bases in between. The CDR3 length is 13 residues. In nucleotides, the CDR3 is TGTGCCAGCAGCTTCAGCGGGAGGATTGAAGCTTTCTTT. Protein product: CASSFSGRIEAFF.

This clonotype was seen only once. The chain has TRBV6-1 and TRBJ1-2; tentatively, D is TRBD1 (5 bases). Germline V CDR1 and CDR2: MNHNS, SASEGT. The V gene lost 6 bases and the J gene lost 5 bases, with 13 bases spanning the gap. The CDR3 consists of 13 residues. CDR3 sequence: CASRGLGEYGYTF. Here the CDR3 DNA reads TGTGCCAGCAGAGGACTAGGGGAATATGGCTACACCTTC.

The table lists this clonotype with many counts. The chain carries TRBV2 and TRBJ2-7, with a possible D match to TRBD1 (6 bases). Per the germline V gene, CDR1 is SNHLY and CDR2 is FYNNEI. This CDR3 is built from 14 residues. The V end lost 5 bases, the J end lost 4 bases, and 15 bases lay between the germline ends. As DNA, the CDR3 is TGTGCCAGCAGTCCTTGGACAGTTTTTTACGAGCAGTACTTC. Protein: CASSPWTVFYEQYF.